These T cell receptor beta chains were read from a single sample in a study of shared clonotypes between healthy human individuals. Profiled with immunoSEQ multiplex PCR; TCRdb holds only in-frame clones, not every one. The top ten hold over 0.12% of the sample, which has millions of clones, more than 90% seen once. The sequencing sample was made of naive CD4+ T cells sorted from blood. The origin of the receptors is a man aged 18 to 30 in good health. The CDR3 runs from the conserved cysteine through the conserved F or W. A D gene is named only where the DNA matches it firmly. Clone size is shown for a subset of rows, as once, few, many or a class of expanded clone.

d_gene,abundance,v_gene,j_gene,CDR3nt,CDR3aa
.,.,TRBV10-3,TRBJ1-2,TGTGCCATCCGGGACACTCAAGGGGCTAACTATGGCTACACCTTC,CAIRDTQGANYGYTF
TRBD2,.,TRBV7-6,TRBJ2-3,TGTGCCAGCAGCCGACTAGCGGGAGGTCCATACACAGATACGCAGTATTTT,CASSRLAGGPYTDTQYF
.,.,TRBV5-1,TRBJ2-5,TGCGCCAGCAGCCCACAGATTGGGGGGCAAGAGACCCAGTACTTC,CASSPQIGGQETQYF
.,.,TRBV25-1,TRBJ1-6,TGTGCCAGCAGTCCCCAGGAGTCCTATAATTCACCCCTCCACTTT,CASSPQESYNSPLHF
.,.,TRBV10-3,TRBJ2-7,TGTGCCATCAGCAACGGGCCAGGGGGGATGGACGAGCAGTACTTC,CAISNGPGGMDEQYF
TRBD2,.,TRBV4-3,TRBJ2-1,TGCGCCAGCAGCCAAGGGGGGGGTGAGCAGTTCTTC,CASSQGGGEQFF
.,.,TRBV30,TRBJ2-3,TGTGCCTGGTCCCTCGTAGGGGACGGCACAGATACGCAGTATTTT,CAWSLVGDGTDTQYF
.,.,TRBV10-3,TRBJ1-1,TGTGCCATCAGTGGGTTAACTGAAGCTTTCTTT,CAISGLTEAFF
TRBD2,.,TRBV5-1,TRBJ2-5,TGCGCCAGCAGCTTAGATAGCGGGAGGGGCGAGACCCAGTACTTC,CASSLDSGRGETQYF
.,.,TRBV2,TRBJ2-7,TGTGCCAGCAGTCTTTCTCTTAGCTCCTACGAGCAGTACTTC,CASSLSLSSYEQYF
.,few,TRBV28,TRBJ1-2,TGTGCCAGCAGTGGCGGCACCTATGGCTACACCTTC,CASSGGTYGYTF
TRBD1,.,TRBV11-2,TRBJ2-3,TGTGCCAGCAGTCCACAGGGGGCGACTGATACGCAGTATTTT,CASSPQGATDTQYF
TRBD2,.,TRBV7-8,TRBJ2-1,TGTGCCAGCAGCGCCGACCCGGGACTAGCGGGGGATAGCTCCTACAATGAGCAGTTCTTC,CASSADPGLAGDSSYNEQFF
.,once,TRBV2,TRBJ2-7,TGTGCCAGCAGCCGTCCGGGACTGAGCTCCTACGAGCAGTACTTC,CASSRPGLSSYEQYF
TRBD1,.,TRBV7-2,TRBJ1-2,TGTGCCAGCAGCTTAACAGGGGCGAGCTATGGCTACACCTTC,CASSLTGASYGYTF
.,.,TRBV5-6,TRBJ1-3,TGTGCCAGCAGCCTCGAGAGTCGCGGGCGAGGGAGGGGAAACACCATATATTTT,CASSLESRGRGRGNTIYF
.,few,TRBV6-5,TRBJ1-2,TGTGCCAGCAGTTACGCGTCGCCCCGGCTACTCACCTTC,CASSYASPRLLTF
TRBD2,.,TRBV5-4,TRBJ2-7,TGTGCCAGCAGCTCGGGAGCCGGGACTAGCGGGATACACGAGCAGTACTTC,CASSSGAGTSGIHEQYF
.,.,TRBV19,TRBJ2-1,TGTGCCAGTAGTATCTTGGCCGGGTTGGGAGGCCCCCCAATTGAGCAGTTCTTC,CASSILAGLGGPPIEQFF
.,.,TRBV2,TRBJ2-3,TGTGCCAGCAGGGTATCAGATACGCAGTATTTT,CASRVSDTQYF
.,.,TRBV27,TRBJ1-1,TGTGCCAGCAGTCCGCCCCCTCCAGGTATCACTGAAGCTTTCTTT,CASSPPPPGITEAFF
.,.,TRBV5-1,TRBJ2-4,TGCGCCAGCAGCTCGTTACCCACGGATATTCAGTACTTC,CASSSLPTDIQYF
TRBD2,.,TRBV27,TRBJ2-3,TGTGCCAGCCACCCCTTGGCTAGCGGATACACAGATACGCAGTATTTT,CASHPLASGYTDTQYF
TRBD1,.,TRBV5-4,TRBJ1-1,TGTGCCAGCAGCTTGGGCACAGGGGGCGCGAACACTGAAGCTTTCTTT,CASSLGTGGANTEAFF
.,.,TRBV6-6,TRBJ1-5,TGTGCCAGCAGTGCTTCCGGGGCCCCTAATCAGCCCCAGCATTTT,CASSASGAPNQPQHF
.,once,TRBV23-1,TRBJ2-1,TGCGCCAGCAGTCAATCTATGTGTGGTAATGAGCAGTTCTTC,CASSQSMCGNEQFF
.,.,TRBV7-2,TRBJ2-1,TGTGCCAGCAGCTTAGCGCACGGCCCTCGGGGGCAGTTCTTC,CASSLAHGPRGQFF
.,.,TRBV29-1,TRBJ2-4,TGCAGCATCCGGACCCTGGAGGACATTCAGTACTTC,CSIRTLEDIQYF
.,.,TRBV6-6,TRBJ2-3,TGTGCCAGCAGTTCCGGCGGGACGAAATCAGATACGCAGTATTTT,CASSSGGTKSDTQYF
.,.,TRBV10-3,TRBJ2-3,TGTGCCATCAGTCCTACACCAGATACGCAGTATTTT,CAISPTPDTQYF
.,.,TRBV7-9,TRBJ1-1,TGTGCCAGCAGCCCCCAGGGCTTGAACACTGAAGCTTTCTTT,CASSPQGLNTEAFF
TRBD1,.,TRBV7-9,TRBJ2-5,TGTGCCAGCAGCTTAGACAGGGGCACCAGACGAGAGACCCAGTACTTC,CASSLDRGTRRETQYF
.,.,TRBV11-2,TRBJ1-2,TGTGCCAGCAGCCCGCCCGGGAAGAAGTATGGCTACACCTTC,CASSPPGKKYGYTF
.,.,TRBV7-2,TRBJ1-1,TGTGCCAGCAGCCGGGGACGGTTGAACACTGAAGCTTTCTTT,CASSRGRLNTEAFF
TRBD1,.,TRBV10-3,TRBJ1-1,TGTGCCATCAGTGAAGGGACAGATTACACTGAAGCTTTCTTT,CAISEGTDYTEAFF
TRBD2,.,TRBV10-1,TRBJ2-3,TGCGCCAGCAGTGGGGGCACTAGCGGTCTCCCAGATACGCAGTATTTT,CASSGGTSGLPDTQYF
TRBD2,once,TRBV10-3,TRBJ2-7,TGTGCCATCAGTCTAGCGGGAACTTACGAGCAGTACTTC,CAISLAGTYEQYF
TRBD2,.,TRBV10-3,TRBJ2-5,TGTGCCATCAGTGAGTCTACTAGCGGGAGGGCCCGGGAGACCCAGTACTTC,CAISESTSGRARETQYF
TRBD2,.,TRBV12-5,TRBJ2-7,TGTGCTAGTGGTTGGATAAGCGGGAGGGTCCCCTACGAGCAGTACTTC,CASGWISGRVPYEQYF
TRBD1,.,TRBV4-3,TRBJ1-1,TGCGCCAGCAGCCAGCTTGCGACAGGGGGCACTGAAGCTTTCTTT,CASSQLATGGTEAFF
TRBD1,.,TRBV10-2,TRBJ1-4,TGCGCCAGCAGTGAGCCCGGGACAGACAATGAAAAACTGTTTTTT,CASSEPGTDNEKLFF
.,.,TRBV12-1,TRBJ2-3,TGTGCCAGCGTTACGCAGTATTTT,CASVTQYF
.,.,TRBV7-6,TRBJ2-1,TGTGCCAGCAGCTTACCCTATGTTGGCAATGAGCAGTTCTTC,CASSLPYVGNEQFF
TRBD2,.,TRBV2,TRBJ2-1,TGTGCCAGCAGTGGATTAGCGGGAGCCTACAATGAGCAGTTCTTC,CASSGLAGAYNEQFF
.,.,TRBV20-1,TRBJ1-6,TGCAGTGCTAGCCCCCTCCACTTT,CSASPLHF
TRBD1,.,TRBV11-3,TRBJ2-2,TGTGCCAGCAGCTCACAGGGGCTGACCGGGGAGCTGTTTTTT,CASSSQGLTGELFF
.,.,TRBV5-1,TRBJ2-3,TGCGCCAGCAACCCTACGGGGCGCACAGATACGCAGTATTTT,CASNPTGRTDTQYF
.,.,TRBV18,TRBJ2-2,TGTGCCAGCTCACCCGGGACCCCGGACACCGGGGAGCTGTTTTTT,CASSPGTPDTGELFF
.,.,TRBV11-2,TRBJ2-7,TGTGCCAGCAGCCATCGGGGGAACGAGCAGTACTTC,CASSHRGNEQYF